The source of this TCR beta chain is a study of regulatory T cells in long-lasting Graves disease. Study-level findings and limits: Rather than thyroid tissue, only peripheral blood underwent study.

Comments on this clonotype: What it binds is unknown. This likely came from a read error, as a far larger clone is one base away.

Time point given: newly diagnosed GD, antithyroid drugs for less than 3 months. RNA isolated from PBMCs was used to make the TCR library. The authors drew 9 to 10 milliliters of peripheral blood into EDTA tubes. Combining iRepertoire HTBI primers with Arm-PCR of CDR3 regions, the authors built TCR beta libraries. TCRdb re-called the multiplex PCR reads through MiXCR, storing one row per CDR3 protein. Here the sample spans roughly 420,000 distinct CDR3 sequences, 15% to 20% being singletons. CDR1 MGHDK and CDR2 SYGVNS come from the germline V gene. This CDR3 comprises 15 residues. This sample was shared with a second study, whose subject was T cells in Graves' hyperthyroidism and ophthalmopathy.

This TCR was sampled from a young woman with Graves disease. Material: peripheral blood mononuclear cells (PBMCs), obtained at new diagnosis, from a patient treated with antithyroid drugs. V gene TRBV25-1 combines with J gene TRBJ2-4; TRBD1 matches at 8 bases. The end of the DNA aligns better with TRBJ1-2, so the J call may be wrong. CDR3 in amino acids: CASSDPAGGTDDYTF. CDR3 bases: TGTGCCAGCAGTGACCCCGCAGGGGGCACCGATGACTACACCTTC.